The 26 T cell receptor beta chains below come from one sample, sequenced in a study of CD4 T cells in relation to SARS-CoV-2 and coronaviruses. No antigen has been assigned to these receptors. Before the COVID-19 pandemic, during about 2010-2018, CD4+ T cells were taken from unexposed donors. Isolation of CD4+ T cells took place after about 10 days in culture. Assay: immunoSEQ multiplex PCR; the TCRdb copy retains only in-frame clones and omits some. The sample lists some 22,000 clones, about 60% occurring once. What was sequenced was CD4+ T cells from PBMCs, cultured in vitro. The receptors come from a human donor in good health.

The chain has TRBV4-3 and TRBJ1-4, with D perhaps TRBD1 (5 bases). V was clipped by 4 bases and J by 5 bases, with 17 bases between them. The CDR3 runs 16 residues. CDR1 and CDR2 from the germline V gene are LGHNA and YSLEER. The CDR3 loop is CASSPRPGRTNEKLFF. The CDR3 DNA reads TGCGCCAGCAGCCCTCGCCCGGGACGGACGAATGAAAAACTGTTTTTT.

The V call is TRBV13, the J call TRBJ1-5; possibly TRBD1 for D (6 bases). This CDR3 region has 15 residues. Germline CDR1 reads PRHDT; CDR2 reads FYEKMQ (reference sequence). V dropped 3 bases and J dropped 7 bases, with 16 bases sitting between them. This CDR3 is CASSFFRGMGQPQHF. As DNA, the CDR3 is TGTGCCAGCAGCTTCTTCAGGGGCATGGGGCAGCCCCAGCATTTT.

This clone was observed a few times. In DNA, the CDR3 is TGCGCCAGCAGCTACCGTCCGACCGGGGAGCTGTTTTTT. It is translated as CASSYRPTGELFF. This chain links TRBV5-1 with TRBJ2-2; D unclear. The CDR3 length is 13 residues. V lost 3 bases and J lost 5, with 8 bases in between. In germline, CDR1 is SGHRS, CDR2 YFSETQ.

In its sample, this clone was seen a few times. The V gene is TRBV5-1, the J gene TRBJ2-3; TRBD2 agrees at 9 bases. The V segment lost 3 bases and the J segment 5 bases; nucleotides outside the gene matches: 7. The CDR3 consists of 15 residues. In germline, CDR1 is SGHRS, CDR2 YFSETQ. The CDR3 protein is CASSSSGGFGDTQYF. In nucleotides, the CDR3 is TGCGCCAGCAGCTCAAGCGGGGGGTTTGGAGATACGCAGTATTTT.

The chain couples TRBV7-3 to TRBJ2-5; TRBD2 aligns across 7 bases. Trimming removed 5 bases from V and 0 bases from J; junction bases left unmatched: 6. The CDR3 is 15 residues long. Germline V gene sequence: CDR1 SGHTA, CDR2 FQGTGA. CDR3 coding DNA: TGTGCCAGCAGCCCCGGGGGGTGGGACCAAGAGACCCAGTACTTC. This codes for CASSPGGWDQETQYF. The variable domain in full, completed from reference TRBV7-3 and TRBJ2-5, reads GAGVSQTPSNKVTEKGKYVELRCDPISGHTALYWYRQSLGQGPEFLIYFQGTGAADDSGLPNDRFFAVRPEGSVSTLKIQRTERGDSAVYLCASSPGGWDQETQYFGPGTRLLVL.

The rearrangement links TRBV9 to TRBJ1-2, with D perhaps matching TRBD1 (6 bases). The germline V gene has CDR1 SGDLS and CDR2 YYNGEE. The V gene lost 3 bases and the J gene lost 5 bases, with 11 bases spanning the gap. The CDR3 spans 13 residues. The CDR3 DNA is TGTGCCAGCAGCGAGCGGGACATGTATGGCTACACCTTC. Its protein product is CASSERDMYGYTF.

The chain is built from TRBV6-5 and TRBJ2-3; 7 positions agree with TRBD2. This CDR3 contains 15 residues. With V trimmed by 5 bases and J by 1 base, 6 bases remained unmatched. Germline V gene sequence: CDR1 MNHEY, CDR2 SVGAGI. The CDR3 DNA is TGTGCCAGCAGTCCGAGGAGCGGGGGCACAGATACGCAGTATTTT. Protein product: CASSPRSGGTDTQYF.

The V call is TRBV18, the J call TRBJ1-1; D call uncertain. CDR3 length: 14 residues. With 5 bases removed from V and 1 base from J, the gap between germline ends came to 11 bases. Germline loops: CDR1 KGHSH, CDR2 LQKENI. CDR3 residues: CASSSGLGNTEAFF. The CDR3 DNA follows: TGTGCCAGCTCATCCGGACTGGGGAACACTGAAGCTTTCTTT.

This clone has a single count. The chain links TRBV27 to TRBJ1-5; D is unresolved. Per germline, CDR1 MNHEY and CDR2 SMNVEV (reference sequence). This CDR3 is 15 amino acids long. Trimming took 3 bases from V and 5 from J, leaving 14 bases between them. In DNA form, the CDR3 reads TGTGCCAGCAGTTTTGGGGTGCTTGGGGATCAGCCCCAGCATTTT. As protein: CASSFGVLGDQPQHF.

This clone was seen more than once but under ten times. V and J are TRBV6-5 and TRBJ1-6; possible D gene TRBD1, 6 bases. The V gene lost 6 bases and the J gene lost 9 bases, with 15 bases spanning the gap. The germline CDR1 and CDR2 sequences are MNHEY and SVGAGI. The CDR3 has 14 residues. The CDR3 DNA reads as TGTGCCAGCAGCTCAGACAGGCCTCTTTCACCCCTCCACTTT. It translates to CASSSDRPLSPLHF.

The rearrangement joins TRBV6-5 to TRBJ1-5; D is ambiguous. Deletions cut 5 bases from V and 4 bases from J, with 12 bases between. This CDR3 comprises 14 residues. Germline V gene sequence: CDR1 MNHEY, CDR2 SVGAGI. As DNA, the CDR3 is TGTGCCAGCAGTCGTACCTCCTTAAATCAGCCCCAGCATTTT. It is translated as CASSRTSLNQPQHF.

The chain links TRBV12-3 or TRBV12-4 to TRBJ2-3; TRBD2 is a possible D gene (5 bases). V gave up 3 bases and J gave up 5 bases, with 9 bases separating them. There are 13 residues in the CDR3. CDR3 sequence reads: CASSLKRGDTQYF. CDR3 nucleotide sequence: TGTGCCAGCAGTTTGAAACGGGGAGATACGCAGTATTTT.

This clone was seen once. The chain couples TRBV5-4 to TRBJ2-3, with D uncertain. Germline-derived CDR1 and CDR2 are SGHNT and YYREEE (reference sequence). Deletions cut 0 bases from V and 8 bases from J, with 7 bases between. The CDR3 spans 12 residues. The CDR3 DNA is TGTGCCAGCAGCTTGGAGGCGACTACGCAGTATTTT. This gives the protein CASSLEATTQYF.

For this clone: At one of its ends the junction is not consistent with the germline gene, which may arise from a read error. The chain carries TRBV7-9 and TRBJ2-7; TRBD1 aligns across 8 bases. Germline CDR1 is SEHNR and CDR2 is FQNEAQ (reference sequence). The CDR3 is 14 amino acids. CDR3 nucleotide sequence: TGTGCCAGCAGCCCCAAGGGACAGGAGTCGACCGTATCCTTC. The encoded protein is CASSPKGQESTVSF.

The chain has TRBV3-1 (or the pseudogene TRBV3-2) and TRBJ2-7; the D gene is possibly TRBD2 (5 bases). There are 13 residues in the CDR3. Per the germline V gene, CDR1 is LGHDT and CDR2 is YNNKEL (reference sequence). Deletions cut 5 bases from V and 5 bases from J, with 13 bases between. The CDR3 reads CASSYRGQDEQYF. The CDR3 nucleotides read TGTGCCAGCAGCTACCGAGGGCAAGACGAGCAGTACTTC.

V gene TRBV11-2 combines with J gene TRBJ1-1; TRBD1 might be the D (5 bases). The CDR3 has 13 residues. Germline values: CDR1 SGHAT, CDR2 FQNNGV. With 8 bases removed from V and 4 bases from J, the gap between germline ends came to 14 bases. CDR3 nucleotides: TGTGCCAGCCTGGGGCAGCGTGGCACTGAAGCTTTCTTT. Translation: CASLGQRGTEAFF.

The rearrangement joins TRBV2 to TRBJ1-2; TRBD1 aligns across 7 bases. Germline CDR1 reads SNHLY; CDR2 reads FYNNEI. Trimming removed 5 bases from V and 7 bases from J; junction bases left unmatched: 13. This CDR3 region has 15 residues. The DNA for the CDR3 is TGTGCCAGCAGTACCCCGGCCCAGGGGGGCGGTGGCTACACCTTC. Translated, it gives CASSTPAQGGGGYTF. Full variable domain (missing parts from reference TRBV2 and TRBJ1-2): EPEVTQTPSHQVTQMGQEVILRCVPISNHLYFYWYRQILGQKVEFLVSFYNNEISEKSEIFDDQFSVERPDGSNFTLKIRSTKLEDSAMYFCASSTPAQGGGGYTFGSGTRLTVV.

The V and J genes are TRBV10-3 and TRBJ2-1, with 8 nucleotides matching TRBD2. CDR1 and CDR2 (germline): ENHRY, SYGVKD. V dropped 6 bases and J dropped 2; count of bases not matched to a gene: 6. This CDR3 comprises 15 residues. The CDR3 coding sequence is TGTGCCATCAGCGCCCGGGGGGGGACCTACAATGAGCAGTTCTTC. It translates to CAISARGGTYNEQFF.

V usage is TRBV7-9 and J usage is TRBJ1-1; 8 nucleotides match TRBD1. This CDR3 region has 16 residues. The junction had 12 bases not matched to a gene; V was cut back by 5 bases and J by 4 bases. Germline CDR1 SEHNR, CDR2 FQNEAQ (reference sequence). The CDR3 spells CASSPRTGRRSTEAFF. CDR3 DNA: TGTGCCAGCAGCCCCAGGACAGGGCGAAGGAGCACTGAAGCTTTCTTT.

The chain employs TRBV28 and TRBJ2-7, with 7 bases matching TRBD1. There are 14 residues in the CDR3. Germline lookup yields CDR1 MDHEN and CDR2 SYDVKM. Germline trimming cut 6 bases from V and 1 base from J; bases unmatched to any gene: 6. The CDR3 coding sequence is TGTGCCAGCAGCCGGACAGGACAATCCTACGAGCAGTACTTC. This codes for CASSRTGQSYEQYF. Variable domain in full (rest from reference TRBV28 and TRBJ2-7): DVKVTQSSRYLVKRTGEKVFLECVQDMDHENMFWYRQDPGLGLRLIYFSYDVKMKEKGDIPEGYSVSREKKERFSLILESASTNQTSMYLCASSRTGQSYEQYFGPGTRLTVT.

The rearrangement joins TRBV9 to TRBJ1-5; TRBD1 might be the D (6 bases). The V and J ends lost 3 bases and 2 bases respectively, with 9 bases between them. CDR3 length equals 14 residues. The germline gives CDR1 SGDLS, CDR2 YYNGEE. The CDR3 DNA reads TGTGCCAGCAGCGAGGGGGGGGGCAATCAGCCCCAGCATTTT. This translates into CASSEGGGNQPQHF.

The CDR3 nucleotides read TGTGCCAGTAGCACAGGGGAGTTGAATGAAAAACTGTTTTTT. Its protein is CASSTGELNEKLFF. This sequence joins TRBV19 and TRBJ1-4; 7 bases map to TRBD1. The CDR3 covers 14 residues. V lost 6 bases, J lost 5 bases, and 6 bases stayed unmatched. CDR1 LNHDA and CDR2 SQIVND come from the germline V gene (reference sequence).

The V call is TRBV18, the J call TRBJ1-4; D possibly corresponds to TRBD1 (5 bases). CDR3 length: 15 residues. The V gene lost 2 bases and the J gene lost 2 bases, with 9 bases spanning the gap. Germline CDR1 reads KGHSH; CDR2 reads LQKENI. The CDR3 is CASSPGAGTNEKLFF. The CDR3 nucleotides are TGTGCCAGCTCACCAGGGGCAGGCACTAATGAAAAACTGTTTTTT.

This chain links TRBV5-1 with TRBJ2-4, with TRBD2 identical over 11 bases. The CDR3 contains 15 residues. In germline, CDR1 is SGHRS, CDR2 YFSETQ. Unmatched junction bases numbered 7, after V lost 4 bases and J lost 7 bases. CDR3 DNA: TGCGCCAGCAGCCTGCTAGCGGGAGGAGGGAACATTCAGTACTTC. Residues: CASSLLAGGGNIQYF. Complete variable domain (other parts from reference TRBV5-1 and TRBJ2-4): KAGVTQTPRYLIKTRGQQVTLSCSPISGHRSVSWYQQTPGQGLQFLFEYFSETQRNKGNFPGRFSGRQFSNSRSEMNVSTLELGDSALYLCASSLLAGGGNIQYFGAGTRLSVL.

V and J are TRBV4-2 and TRBJ2-7, with 8 bases lining up with TRBD1. From germline, CDR1 is LGHNA and CDR2 YNFKEQ. CDR3 length: 13 amino acids. Trimming cost V 4 bases and J 4 bases; bases outside gene matches: 3. The CDR3 spells CASSPGGAYEQYF. The CDR3 DNA reads TGTGCCAGCAGCCCAGGGGGCGCTTACGAGCAGTACTTC.

V gene TRBV5-1 combines with J gene TRBJ2-4; TRBD1 or TRBD2 may be the D gene (6 bases each). CDR1 SGHRS and CDR2 YFSETQ come from the germline V gene. This CDR3 spans 15 amino acids. The V end was cut by 4 bases, the J end by 7 bases, with 18 bases between. This CDR3 is CASSPGGGSGNIQYF. CDR3 nucleotide sequence: TGCGCCAGCAGCCCTGGAGGGGGAAGCGGGAACATTCAGTACTTC.